The source of this TCR beta chain is a study of OX40 agonist ivuxolimab in advanced cancers. Germline CDR1 MDHEN, CDR2 SYDVKM. J gave up 4 bases and V 5 bases, and 9 bases lay outside the gene matches. The CDR3 covers 18 residues. TCRdb's table, derived via immunoSEQ multiplex PCR, lists solely in-frame clones and lacks some. The data show some 62,000 clones, around 93% seen once. The chain is built from TRBV28 and TRBJ2-6; TRBD2 aligns across 12 bases. Sequences were derived from CD4+ or CD8+ T cells sorted from blood, sampled in a trial of the OX40 agonist ivuxolimab. The TCR was taken from an adult with an advanced solid tumor such as melanoma, head and neck, liver or kidney cancer. The chain's CDR3 is CASSPLAGGVPGANVLTF. The CDR3 DNA reads TGTGCCAGCAGTCCCCTAGCGGGAGGGGTCCCCGGGGCCAACGTCCTGACTTTC.